A selection of T cell receptor beta chains follows, all from one sample in a study of spatial heterogeneity in lung cancer. One entry per CDR3 protein, called by TCRdb with MiXCR from the 5' RACE reads. The sample lists about 1,600 distinct CDR3 sequences, 16% occurring once. The input for sequencing was lung tumor tissue, taken at surgery. These receptors were obtained from a female donor with early-stage non-small cell lung cancer. The CDR3 runs from the conserved cysteine through the conserved F or W. The D gene is left open where the match is weak. Rows may omit the clone size; those that give it use once, few, many or a size class.

j_call clone_size v_call d_call cdr3_aa cdr3_nt
TRBJ1-2 - TRBV7-2 - CASSPQGNDLYTF TGTGCCAGCAGCCCACAAGGCAACGACCTCTACACCTTC
TRBJ2-2 - TRBV4-3 - CASSQDARAGELFF TGCGCCAGCAGCCAAGATGCCAGGGCCGGGGAGCTGTTTTTT
TRBJ2-3 medium-sized TRBV29-1 TRBD2 CSVPSLAGGGDTQYF TGCAGCGTTCCCTCGTTAGCGGGAGGAGGGGATACGCAGTATTTT
TRBJ2-1 large TRBV28 TRBD2 CASSPSGTSGYNEQFF TGTGCCAGCAGTCCCTCCGGGACTAGCGGGTACAATGAGCAGTTCTTC
TRBJ2-5 - TRBV29-1 - CSVDVFGETQYF TGCAGCGTTGATGTCTTTGGGGAGACCCAGTACTTC
TRBJ2-4 medium-sized TRBV7-2 TRBD2 CASRLAGEDDIQYF TGTGCCAGCAGGCTAGCGGGAGAGGATGACATTCAGTACTTC
TRBJ2-3 - TRBV4-3 TRBD2 CASSQGGGGAVDTQYF TGCGCCAGCAGCCAAGGGGGCGGGGGAGCCGTAGATACGCAGTATTTT
TRBJ1-2 medium-sized TRBV2 - CASSDRDALNYGYTF TGTGCCAGCAGTGATCGGGACGCCCTTAACTATGGCTACACCTTC
TRBJ1-1 medium-sized TRBV30 - CAWSWVGSEAFF TGTGCCTGGAGTTGGGTGGGTTCAGAAGCTTTCTTT
TRBJ2-1 - TRBV28 - CASARDPQYNEQFF TGTGCCAGCGCCCGGGACCCTCAATACAATGAGCAGTTCTTC
TRBJ1-4 - TRBV12-3/TRBV12-4 - CASKNLGHNEKLFF TGTGCCAGCAAGAACCTCGGCCATAATGAAAAACTGTTTTTT
TRBJ1-6 few TRBV6-5 TRBD1 CASSYSIFRGNSPLHF TGTGCCAGCAGTTACTCGATATTCAGGGGGAATTCACCCCTCCACTTT
TRBJ1-1 medium-sized TRBV28 - CASRGTGTEAFF TGTGCCAGCAGGGGAACGGGCACTGAAGCTTTCTTT
TRBJ2-1 - TRBV9 TRBD1 CASSLTGGSGNEQFF TGTGCCAGCAGCTTAACAGGGGGCTCGGGAAATGAGCAGTTCTTC
TRBJ1-3 medium-sized TRBV4-1 - CASSQVDASGNTIYF TGCGCCAGCAGCCAAGTGGATGCCTCTGGAAACACCATATATTTT
TRBJ2-2 few TRBV24-1 - CATSARGRGNTGELFF TGTGCCACCAGTGCCCGAGGGCGGGGGAACACCGGGGAGCTGTTTTTT
TRBJ1-4 medium-sized TRBV19 - CASSPGTSLKGLFF TGTGCCAGTAGCCCCGGGACGTCATTGAAAGGACTGTTTTTT
TRBJ2-3 - TRBV25-1 TRBD2 CASSLGGLFTADTQYF TGTGCCAGCAGTCTGGGGGGGTTGTTCACGGCAGATACGCAGTATTTT
TRBJ2-7 - TRBV4-3 - CASSQEGGTYEQYF TGCGCCAGCAGCCAGGAGGGGGGGACCTACGAGCAGTACTTC
TRBJ1-4 - TRBV7-2 TRBD1 CASSPTGPANEKLFF TGTGCCAGCAGCCCGACAGGGCCGGCTAATGAAAAACTGTTTTTT
TRBJ1-6 few TRBV6-5 - CASSYESYSPLHF TGTGCCAGCAGTTACGAGAGTTATTCACCCCTCCACTTT
TRBJ2-5 - TRBV5-1 - CASSWSFQETQYF TGCGCCAGCAGCTGGTCCTTTCAAGAGACCCAGTACTTC
TRBJ2-5 few TRBV10-3 TRBD2 CAISRGLAEGTQYF TGTGCCATCAGTCGGGGACTAGCGGAGGGGACCCAGTACTTC
TRBJ1-6 few TRBV3-1 - CASSQDLAGAPLHF TGTGCCAGCAGCCAAGATCTAGCGGGAGCACCCCTCCACTTT
TRBJ2-7 once TRBV6-1 - CASSELTGGEYEQYF TGTGCCAGCAGTGAATTGACCGGGGGCGAGTACGAGCAGTACTTC
TRBJ2-1 - TRBV29-1 - CSVEGGRRIMNEQFF TGCAGCGTTGAAGGGGGACGGAGGATAATGAATGAGCAGTTCTTC
TRBJ1-5 few TRBV5-4 TRBD1 CASSLGTTGSGQPQHF TGTGCCAGCAGCTTGGGTACGACAGGGTCGGGTCAGCCCCAGCATTTT
TRBJ2-1 medium-sized TRBV6-1 TRBD2 CASRPGTSGGAVPLF TGTGCCAGCAGGCCCGGGACTAGCGGGGGGGCCGTTCCTCTCTTC
TRBJ2-7 medium-sized TRBV11-2 - CASSPFGEQYF TGTGCCAGCAGCCCTTTTGGCGAGCAGTACTTC
TRBJ2-1 medium-sized TRBV11-3 TRBD1 CASSTRDSAQGNEQFF TGTGCCAGCAGCACCCGGGACAGCGCCCAAGGCAATGAGCAGTTCTTC
TRBJ1-1 few TRBV20-1 - CSALTDVGTEAFF TGCAGTGCGTTAACTGACGTCGGCACTGAAGCTTTCTTT
TRBJ2-1 many TRBV20-1 TRBD2 CSARTSGGSWSYNEQFF TGCAGTGCTCGGACTAGCGGGGGGAGTTGGTCCTACAATGAGCAGTTCTTC
TRBJ2-2 - TRBV2 - CASSGAGANTGELFF TGTGCCAGCAGTGGGGCTGGAGCGAACACCGGGGAGCTGTTTTTT
TRBJ1-1 - TRBV27 - CASSGRHKGLTEAFF TGTGCCAGCAGTGGGAGACACAAGGGGCTTACTGAAGCTTTCTTT
TRBJ1-5 - TRBV11-2 TRBD1 CASSLEDRAGQPQHF TGTGCCAGCAGCTTAGAGGACAGGGCTGGACAGCCCCAGCATTTT
TRBJ1-5 few TRBV7-2 - CASSQWAVNQPQHF TGTGCCAGCAGCCAGTGGGCAGTCAATCAGCCCCAGCATTTT
TRBJ2-6 - TRBV7-8 - CASIRGSGANVLTF TGTGCCAGCATTAGAGGCTCTGGGGCCAACGTCCTGACTTTC
TRBJ1-2 many TRBV4-3 - CASSQQWANYGYTF TGCGCCAGCAGCCAACAGTGGGCTAACTATGGCTACACCTTC
TRBJ2-5 - TRBV27 - CASSRQNQETQYF TGTGCCAGCAGTCGCCAGAACCAAGAGACCCAGTACTTC
TRBJ2-1 few TRBV10-3 - CAISVGRDNEQFF TGTGCCATCAGTGTGGGCAGGGACAATGAGCAGTTCTTC
TRBJ1-1 many TRBV5-1 TRBD1 CASSGSGTVNTEAFF TGCGCCAGCAGCGGATCCGGGACAGTGAACACTGAAGCTTTCTTT
TRBJ2-2 medium-sized TRBV2 - CATTRDRGGSCFF -
TRBJ2-5 - TRBV7-2 TRBD2 CASTPAGLRSGGTQYF TGTGCCAGCACCCCCGCCGGTTTGCGGTCGGGGGGGACCCAGTACTTC
TRBJ2-7 - TRBV20-1 - CSARGRQGSGSYEQYF TGCAGTGCTAGAGGAAGGCAGGGGTCGGGCTCCTACGAGCAGTACTTC
TRBJ2-2 medium-sized TRBV5-1 - CASSSQGRPNTGELFF TGCGCCAGCAGCTCACAGGGGAGGCCTAACACCGGGGAGCTGTTTTTT
TRBJ1-1 - TRBV30 - CAWSQMNTEAFF TGTGCCTGGAGCCAAATGAACACTGAAGCTTTCTTT
TRBJ2-3 medium-sized TRBV4-3 - CASSQGHGTDTQYF TGCGCCAGCAGCCAAGGTCACGGGACAGATACGCAGTATTTT
TRBJ2-5 medium-sized TRBV5-4 - CASSLTSWETQYF TGTGCCAGCAGCTTGACTAGCTGGGAGACCCAGTACTTC
TRBJ2-6 - TRBV5-6 - CASSLSGANVLTF TGTGCCAGCAGCTTATCTGGGGCCAACGTCCTGACTTTC
TRBJ1-6 few TRBV20-1 - CSASGQASPLHF TGCAGTGCTAGTGGGCAAGCCTCACCCCTCCACTTT
TRBJ1-2 - TRBV6-5 - CASSAGGYDGYTF TGTGCCAGCAGTGCCGGGGGGTATGATGGCTACACCTTC
TRBJ1-1 few TRBV7-9 - CASSFYGDAEAFF TGTGCCAGCAGCTTTTACGGGGATGCTGAAGCTTTCTTT